Listed here are 32 T cell receptor beta chains from one sample, sequenced in a study of cytomegalovirus exposure and HLA in healthy donors. With 60 Vbeta and 13 Jbeta primers, the PCR was carried out. Repertoires were generated with immunoSEQ multiplex PCR, while TCRdb's copy carries only in-frame clones and drops some. Among 90,000 to 120,000 clones, roughly 72% were seen once, and the ten largest hold 7.8%. The sample taken for sequencing was PBMCs. All receptors come from a man in his thirties or forties in good health and CMV-seronegative.

The chain recombines TRBV9 with TRBJ1-2, with TRBD1 identical over 10 bases. Looked up from germline, CDR1 is SGDLS and CDR2 is YYNGEE. Losses at the gene ends were 4 bases for V and 6 bases for J; bases not matched to a gene: 9. The CDR3 is made up of 15 amino acids. The CDR3 nucleotides read TGTGCCAGCAGCCCATGGGACAGGGGTTCGGATGGCTACACCTTC. Residues: CASSPWDRGSDGYTF.

About this clone: Germline and junction disagree at one end, which may indicate a read error. The chain employs TRBV4-1 and TRBJ2-7; the D gene is possibly TRBD1 (5 bases). The CDR3 is 16 residues long. Looked up from germline, CDR1 is MGHRA and CDR2 is YSYEKL. This CDR3 is CASIQEWGPDNYEQYF. The CDR3 nucleotides are TGCGCCAGCATCCAAGAGTGGGGTCCGGACAACTACGAGCAGTACTTC.

The chain employs TRBV6-6 and TRBJ1-1, with 7 bases that match TRBD1. Germline V gene sequence: CDR1 MNHNY, CDR2 SVGAGI (reference sequence). There are 15 residues in the CDR3. V dropped 5 bases and J dropped 2; count of bases not matched to a gene: 8. CDR3 nucleotide sequence: TGTGCCAGCAGTCAAGTACAGGGGAGCAACACTGAAGCTTTCTTT. Protein sequence: CASSQVQGSNTEAFF.

The genes are TRBV5-1 and TRBJ2-5; possible D gene TRBD2, 6 bases. The CDR3 totals 15 residues. CDR1 is SGHRS, CDR2 YFSETQ, per germline. The V end was cut by 2 bases, the J end by 2 bases, with 13 bases between. Here the CDR3 reads CASSFGRGRQETQYF. DNA for the CDR3: TGCGCCAGCAGCTTTGGGCGGGGCCGACAAGAGACCCAGTACTTC.

This chain connects TRBV7-8 to TRBJ2-1; TRBD2 agrees at 10 bases. The ends lost 6 bases at V and 7 bases at J; junction bases unmatched: 9. The CDR3 runs 15 residues. Germline-derived CDR1 and CDR2 are SGHVS and FQNEAQ. The CDR3 spells CASRPAGGPGNEQFF. CDR3 sequence (DNA): TGTGCCAGCAGACCAGCGGGAGGGCCAGGGAATGAGCAGTTCTTC.

Note on this clone: It is likely a read error, because the conserved phenylalanine at the end of the CDR3 is missing. This chain uses TRBV27 with TRBJ1-5; D call uncertain. Deletions cut 2 bases from V and 1 base from J, with 9 bases between. The germline V gene has CDR1 MNHEY and CDR2 SMNVEV (reference sequence). The CDR3 consists of 15 residues. The CDR3 coding sequence is TGTGCCAGCAGTTTAGGTCCTGGGAGCAATCAGCCCCAGCATCTT. Translated, it gives CASSLGPGSNQPQHL.

The table lists this clone with a few counts. V gene TRBV5-1 combines with J gene TRBJ2-1; D gene unclear. The CDR3 length is 13 residues. Trimming took off 0 bases at V and 13 bases at J, with 14 bases between the two ends. Germline assignment: CDR1 SGHRS and CDR2 YFSETQ. Here the CDR3 reads CASSLELANLQFF. The CDR3 DNA reads TGCGCCAGCAGCTTGGAACTTGCCAACTTACAGTTCTTC.

Written as DNA, the CDR3 is TGTGCCAGCTCAACTGACAGGGGGCCCGACTATGGCTACACCTTC. Protein product: CASSTDRGPDYGYTF. The chain recombines TRBV18 with TRBJ1-2; 10 nucleotides agree with TRBD1. Per germline, CDR1 KGHSH and CDR2 LQKENI. J lost 3 bases, V lost 5 bases, and 6 bases had no gene match. The CDR3 totals 15 residues.

J is TRBJ1-1 and V is TRBV7-2; D gene unclear. This CDR3 region has 14 residues. V dropped 3 bases and J dropped 7 bases, with 15 bases sitting between them. Germline CDR1 SGHTA, CDR2 FQGNSA. The CDR3 reads CASSLGNGVNEAFF. The CDR3 DNA follows: TGTGCCAGCAGCTTGGGAAACGGGGTAAATGAAGCTTTCTTT.

This sequence joins TRBV2 and TRBJ2-2, with D maybe TRBD1 (5 bases). V gave up 7 bases and J gave up 4 bases, with 13 bases separating them. The CDR3 is 14 amino acids. Germline-derived CDR1 and CDR2 are SNHLY and FYNNEI. The CDR3 loop is CASTGHSSTGELFF. The CDR3 DNA reads TGTGCCAGCACTGGACACTCGAGCACCGGGGAGCTGTTTTTT.

The CDR3 reads CAISERDRLAKNIQYF. The CDR3 DNA is TGTGCCATCAGTGAGCGGGACAGGCTAGCCAAAAACATTCAGTACTTC. This chain connects TRBV10-3 to TRBJ2-4, with TRBD1 matching 8 bases. Germline CDR1 is ENHRY and CDR2 is SYGVKD. The V segment lost 2 bases and the J segment 0 bases; nucleotides outside the gene matches: 3. The CDR3 is 16 residues long.

The chain uses TRBV5-4 and TRBJ2-1; D possibly corresponds to TRBD1 (6 bases). Germline CDR1 is SGHNT and CDR2 is YYREEE (reference sequence). The CDR3 loop spans 11 amino acids. Between the trimmed V and J ends, which lost 3 bases and 13 bases, there was a span of 11 bases. This CDR3 reads CASSSPGQQFF. The CDR3, as DNA: TGTGCCAGCAGCTCACCGGGACAACAGTTCTTC.

This clone turned up a few times. The V and J genes are TRBV6-1 and TRBJ2-7, with D perhaps TRBD2 (7 bases). V gave up 8 bases and J gave up 3 bases, with 17 bases separating them. CDR1 is MNHNS, CDR2 SASEGT, per germline. The CDR3 runs to 14 residues. This CDR3 is CASQLGGRIYEQYF. The CDR3 DNA is TGTGCCAGCCAGCTCGGGGGGCGCATCTACGAGCAGTACTTC.

The chain recombines TRBV28 with TRBJ2-5; D gene unclear. V lost 5 bases and J 5 bases, leaving 12 bases between the germline ends. The CDR3 has 13 amino acids. Looked up from germline, CDR1 is MDHEN and CDR2 is SYDVKM. The CDR3 sequence is CASSLGVVETQYF. The DNA of the CDR3 is TGTGCCAGCAGTCTCGGAGTGGTTGAGACCCAGTACTTC.

The gene calls are TRBV7-8 and TRBJ2-3; maybe TRBD1 (5 bases). There are 14 residues in the CDR3. The germline V gene has CDR1 SGHVS and CDR2 FQNEAQ. V was pared by 5 bases and J by 2 bases, with 11 bases between. The CDR3 reads CASSLGQYTDTQYF. DNA of the CDR3: TGTGCCAGCAGCCTGGGGCAGTACACAGATACGCAGTATTTT.

The genes are TRBV5-1 and TRBJ2-3; unclear D gene. CDR1 and CDR2 (germline): SGHRS, YFSETQ. Trimming took off 0 bases at V and 3 bases at J, with 11 bases between the two ends. This CDR3 comprises 15 residues. Here the CDR3 reads CASSLADPGTDTQYF. CDR3 in DNA: TGCGCCAGCAGCTTGGCCGACCCCGGGACAGATACGCAGTATTTT.

This rearrangement joins TRBV9 to TRBJ1-1; TRBD1 is a possible D gene (5 bases). Trimming shortened V by 0 bases and J by 5 bases, and 14 bases separated the two germline ends. Germline V gene lookup returns CDR1 SGDLS and CDR2 YYNGEE. The CDR3 has 15 amino acids. Written as DNA, the CDR3 is TGTGCCAGCAGCGTAGATCCGGGGGGAGGGACTGAAGCTTTCTTT. It specifies CASSVDPGGGTEAFF.

The chain has TRBV5-6 and TRBJ2-1, with D tentatively TRBD1 (5 bases). With 1 base removed from V and 7 bases from J, the gap between germline ends came to 9 bases. Germline V lookup: CDR1 SGHDT, CDR2 YYEEEE. This CDR3 comprises 13 residues. DNA of the CDR3: TGTGCCAGCAGCTTGTCGACAGTGAATGAGCAGTTCTTC. This encodes CASSLSTVNEQFF. Full variable domain (remainder filled in from reference TRBV5-6 and TRBJ2-1): DAGVTQSPTHLIKTRGQQVTLRCSPKSGHDTVSWYQQALGQGPQFIFQYYEEEERQRGNFPDRFSGHQFPNYSSELNVNALLLGDSALYLCASSLSTVNEQFFGPGTRLTVL.

This rearrangement joins TRBV7-8 to TRBJ2-4; D gene uncertain. Trimming took off 5 bases at V and 0 bases at J, with 11 bases between the two ends. This CDR3 spans 15 amino acids. Germline CDR1 SGHVS, CDR2 FQNEAQ. DNA for the CDR3: TGTGCCAGCAGCCCCGGCGGTTTAGCCAAAAACATTCAGTACTTC. Translating it yields CASSPGGLAKNIQYF.

In this sample, this clone turned up once. The V gene is TRBV5-4, the J gene TRBJ2-5; possibly TRBD1 for D (6 bases). The DNA end lines up better with TRBJ2-7; the J call may be wrong. Germline V gene data show CDR1 as SGHNT and CDR2 as YYREEE (reference sequence). The CDR3 is 14 amino acids. The CDR3 nucleotides read TGTGCCAGCAGCGGATCCGGGACATCCTACGAGCAGTACTTC. Translation: CASSGSGTSYEQYF.

This clone showed up just a few times. This chain links TRBV27 with TRBJ2-5, with a weak D call TRBD2 (5 bases). The DNA end is more similar to TRBJ2-7, so the J call may be wrong. This CDR3 has 14 amino acids. Germline loops: CDR1 MNHEY, CDR2 SMNVEV (reference sequence). For the CDR3, the DNA is TGTGCCAGCAGTTATTCGGGGATGGTACACGAGCAGTACTTC. Its translation: CASSYSGMVHEQYF.

This chain links TRBV30 with TRBJ1-1; possible D gene TRBD1, 5 bases. CDR1 is GTSNPN and CDR2 is SVGIG in the germline V gene (reference sequence). CDR3 length: 11 residues. In DNA form, the CDR3 reads TGTGCACTCCTGGGGGGCACTGAAGCTTTCTTT. Protein sequence: CALLGGTEAFF.

The V and J genes are TRBV27 and TRBJ1-2, with D unresolved. Trimming removed 2 bases at V and 1 base at J, with 5 bases between. The CDR3 is 13 amino acids. CDR1 and CDR2 from the germline V gene are MNHEY and SMNVEV (reference sequence). Here the CDR3 DNA reads TGTGCCAGCAGTTTAGCAGATAACTATGGCTACACCTTC. Translating it yields CASSLADNYGYTF.

This clone came up a few times. The chain joins TRBV7-9 to TRBJ2-1, with 10 bases fitting TRBD2. Germline V CDR1 and CDR2: SEHNR, FQNEAQ (reference sequence). J lost 4 bases, V lost 3 bases, and 9 bases had no gene match. This CDR3 region has 17 residues. The CDR3 DNA follows: TGTGCCAGCAGCTTCACACAGCGGGGGGGCCGGTACAATGAGCAGTTCTTC. Translation gives CASSFTQRGGRYNEQFF.

The chain has TRBV19 and TRBJ1-4; 7 bases agree with TRBD1. The CDR3 is 15 amino acids. Looked up from germline, CDR1 is LNHDA and CDR2 is SQIVND (reference sequence). V trimming: 5 bases; J trimming: 3 bases; junction bases outside the gene matches: 6. The CDR3 sequence is CASSALGTANEKLFF. CDR3 DNA sequence: TGTGCCAGTAGTGCCCTCGGGACAGCTAATGAAAAACTGTTTTTT.

This clone has only a few counts. The genes are TRBV6-1 and TRBJ1-2; D possibly corresponds to TRBD1 (6 bases). Germline V gene sequence: CDR1 MNHNS, CDR2 SASEGT. The V end was cut by 3 bases, the J end by 1 base, with 15 bases between. The CDR3 is 16 amino acids. The DNA for the CDR3 is TGTGCCAGCAGTGAGGGGGGGGCACTGGATAACTATGGCTACACCTTC. Translation: CASSEGGALDNYGYTF.

A few counts support this clone. The chain is built from TRBV20-1 and TRBJ1-2, with 7 bases matching TRBD1. J lost 2 bases, V lost 8 bases, and 2 bases had no gene match. Germline CDR1 DFQATT, CDR2 SNEGSKA (reference sequence). This CDR3 has 11 residues. CDR3 loop: CSTGQNYGYTF. The CDR3 bases are TGCAGTACGGGACAGAACTATGGCTACACCTTC.

The chain is built from TRBV30 and TRBJ2-7; D is unclear. Germline V gene sequence: CDR1 GTSNPN, CDR2 SVGIG (reference sequence). The CDR3 spans 11 residues. V lost 0 bases and J 6 bases, leaving 6 bases between the germline ends. In DNA, the CDR3 is TGTGCCTGGAGTGTTGGGCGCGAGCAGTACTTC. Protein sequence: CAWSVGREQYF.

A few counts support this clone. The chain joins TRBV7-6 to TRBJ2-5; no definite D call. Deletions cut 3 bases from V and 1 base from J, with 9 bases between. Germline assignment: CDR1 SGHVS and CDR2 FNYEAQ. The CDR3 totals 14 residues. In DNA form, the CDR3 reads TGTGCCAGCAGCTTTTCGTCCTTCCAAGAGACCCAGTACTTC. Its translation: CASSFSSFQETQYF.

The chain uses TRBV5-4 and TRBJ2-5; tentatively, D is TRBD1 (6 bases). This CDR3 spans 14 amino acids. CDR1 is SGHNT, CDR2 YYREEE, per germline (reference sequence). V lost 0 bases and J 9 bases, leaving 15 bases between the germline ends. The CDR3 is CASSLAGVNVAQYF. Written as DNA, the CDR3 is TGTGCCAGCAGCTTGGCAGGGGTCAATGTGGCCCAGTACTTC.

This clone has only one observation. This rearrangement joins TRBV5-1 to TRBJ2-5, with TRBD1 identical over 8 bases. The DNA end is more similar to TRBJ2-7, so the J call may be wrong. CDR3 length equals 16 residues. Germline lookup yields CDR1 SGHRS and CDR2 YFSETQ. The DNA for the CDR3 is TGCGCCAGCAGCACTCATCCGGGACAGGTATCCTACGAGCAGTACTTC. Translated, it gives CASSTHPGQVSYEQYF.

The CDR3 reads CASSDKAGTGFTGELFF. As DNA, the CDR3 is TGTGCCAGCAGTGACAAGGCGGGGACAGGGTTTACCGGGGAGCTGTTTTTT. The chain has TRBV6-1 and TRBJ2-2; the match to TRBD1 covers 9 bases. J lost 5 bases, V lost 3 bases, and 10 bases had no gene match. This CDR3 has 17 residues. Germline V gives CDR1 MNHNS, CDR2 SASEGT.